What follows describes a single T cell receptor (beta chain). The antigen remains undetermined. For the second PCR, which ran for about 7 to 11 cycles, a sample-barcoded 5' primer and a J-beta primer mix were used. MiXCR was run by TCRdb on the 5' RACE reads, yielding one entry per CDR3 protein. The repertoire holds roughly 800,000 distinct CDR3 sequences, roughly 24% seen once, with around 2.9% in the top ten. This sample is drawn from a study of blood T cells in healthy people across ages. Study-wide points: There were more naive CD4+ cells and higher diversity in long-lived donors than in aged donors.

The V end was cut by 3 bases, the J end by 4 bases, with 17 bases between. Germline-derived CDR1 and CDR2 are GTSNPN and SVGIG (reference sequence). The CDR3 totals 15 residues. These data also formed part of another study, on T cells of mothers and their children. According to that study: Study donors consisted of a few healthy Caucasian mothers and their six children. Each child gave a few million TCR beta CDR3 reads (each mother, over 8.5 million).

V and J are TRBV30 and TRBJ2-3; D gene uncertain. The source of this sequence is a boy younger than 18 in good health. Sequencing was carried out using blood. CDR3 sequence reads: CAWRTIGLLPDTQYF. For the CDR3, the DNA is TGTGCCTGGAGGACCATCGGGCTACTCCCAGATACGCAGTATTTT.